The next 2 T cell receptor beta chains were all read from a single sample in a study of blood T cell repertoires in COVID-19. Assay used: immunoSEQ multiplex PCR; TCRdb lists only in-frame clones, some missing. This table has nearly 60,000 clones, 70% to 90% appearing once. Source material: peripheral blood. The receptor source for this set is a man aged 35-49 years with active COVID-19.

This rearrangement joins TRBV7-9 to TRBJ1-6; 8 bases line up with TRBD1. This CDR3 is built from 17 residues. The germline V gene has CDR1 SEHNR and CDR2 FQNEAQ (reference sequence). The ends lost 5 bases at V and 3 bases at J; junction bases unmatched: 9. CDR3 DNA sequence: TGTGCCAGCAGCCTGGGACAGGAGGACTTCTATAATTCACCCCTCCACTTT. Protein sequence: CASSLGQEDFYNSPLHF.

The rearrangement links TRBV27 to TRBJ2-7; the D gene is possibly TRBD1 (5 bases). V was shortened by 2 bases and J by 4 bases, with 15 bases between the two germline ends. The CDR3 is 15 amino acids. Germline V gene data show CDR1 as MNHEY and CDR2 as SMNVEV (reference sequence). CDR3 amino acids: CASSLNGAVGYEQYF. The DNA for the CDR3 is TGTGCCAGCAGTTTAAATGGGGCCGTCGGTTACGAGCAGTACTTC.